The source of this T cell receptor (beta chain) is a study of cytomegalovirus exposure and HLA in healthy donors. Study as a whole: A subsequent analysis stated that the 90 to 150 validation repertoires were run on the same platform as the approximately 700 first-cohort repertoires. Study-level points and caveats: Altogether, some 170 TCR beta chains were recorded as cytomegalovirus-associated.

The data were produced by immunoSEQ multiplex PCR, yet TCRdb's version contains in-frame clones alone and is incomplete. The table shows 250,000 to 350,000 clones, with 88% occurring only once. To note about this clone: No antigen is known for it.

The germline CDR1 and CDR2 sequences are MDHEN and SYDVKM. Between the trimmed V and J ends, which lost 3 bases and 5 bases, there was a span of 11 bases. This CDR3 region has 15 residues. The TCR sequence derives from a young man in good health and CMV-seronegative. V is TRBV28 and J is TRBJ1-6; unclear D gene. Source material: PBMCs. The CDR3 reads CASSFLPDNNSPLHF. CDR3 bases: TGTGCCAGCAGTTTTCTGCCAGACAATAATTCACCCCTCCACTTT.